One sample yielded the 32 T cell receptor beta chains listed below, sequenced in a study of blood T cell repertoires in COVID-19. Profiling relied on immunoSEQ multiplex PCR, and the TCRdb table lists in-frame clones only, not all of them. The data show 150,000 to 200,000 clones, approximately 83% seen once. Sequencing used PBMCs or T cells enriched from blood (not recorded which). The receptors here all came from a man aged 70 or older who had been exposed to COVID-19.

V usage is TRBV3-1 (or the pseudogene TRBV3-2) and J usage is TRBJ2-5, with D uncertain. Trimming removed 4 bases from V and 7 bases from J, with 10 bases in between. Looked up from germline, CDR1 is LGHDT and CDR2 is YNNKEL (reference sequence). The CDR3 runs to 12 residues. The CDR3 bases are TGTGCCAGCAGCCCAGGTCTTGGGACCCAGTACTTC. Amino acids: CASSPGLGTQYF.

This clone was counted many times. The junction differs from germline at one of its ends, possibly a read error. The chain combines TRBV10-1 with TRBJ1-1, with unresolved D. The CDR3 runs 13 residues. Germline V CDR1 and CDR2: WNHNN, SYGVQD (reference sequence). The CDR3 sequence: CASSDPGNPEAFF. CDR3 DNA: TGCGCCAGCAGTGATCCCGGGAACCCTGAAGCTTTCTTT.

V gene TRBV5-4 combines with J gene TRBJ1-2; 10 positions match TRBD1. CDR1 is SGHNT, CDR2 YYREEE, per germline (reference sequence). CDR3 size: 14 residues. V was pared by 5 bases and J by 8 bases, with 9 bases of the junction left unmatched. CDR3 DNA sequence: TGTGCCAGCAGTTCCCGGGACAGGGGAGGAGGCTACACCTTC. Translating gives CASSSRDRGGGYTF.

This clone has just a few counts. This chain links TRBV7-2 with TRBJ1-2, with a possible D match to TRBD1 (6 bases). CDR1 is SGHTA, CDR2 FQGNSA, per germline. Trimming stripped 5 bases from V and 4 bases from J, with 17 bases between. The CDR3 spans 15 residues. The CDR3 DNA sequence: TGTGCCAGCAGCCCCCAGAGGGGGGGACGCTATGGCTACACCTTC. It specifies CASSPQRGGRYGYTF. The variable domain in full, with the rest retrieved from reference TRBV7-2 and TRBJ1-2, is GAGVSQSPSNKVTEKGKDVELRCDPISGHTALYWYRQSLGQGLEFLIYFQGNSAPDKSGLPSDRFSAERTGGSVSTLTIQRTQQEDSAVYLCASSPQRGGRYGYTFGSGTRLTVV.

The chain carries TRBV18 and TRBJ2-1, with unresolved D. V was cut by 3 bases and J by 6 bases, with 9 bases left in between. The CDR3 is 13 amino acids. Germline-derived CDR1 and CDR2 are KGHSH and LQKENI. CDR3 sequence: CASSPRKVNEQFF. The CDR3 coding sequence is TGTGCCAGCTCACCGCGGAAGGTCAATGAGCAGTTCTTC.

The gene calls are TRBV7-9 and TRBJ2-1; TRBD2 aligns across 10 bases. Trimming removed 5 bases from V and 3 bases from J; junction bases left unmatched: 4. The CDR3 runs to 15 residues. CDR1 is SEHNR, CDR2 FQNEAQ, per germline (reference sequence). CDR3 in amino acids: CASSTAGGLYNEQFF. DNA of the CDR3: TGTGCCAGCAGCACAGCGGGAGGGCTCTACAATGAGCAGTTCTTC.

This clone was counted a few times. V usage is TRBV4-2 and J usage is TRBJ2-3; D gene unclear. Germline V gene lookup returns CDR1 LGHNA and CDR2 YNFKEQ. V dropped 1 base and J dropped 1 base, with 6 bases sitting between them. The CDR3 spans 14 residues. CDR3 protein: CASSQGRGTDTQYF. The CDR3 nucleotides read TGTGCCAGCAGCCAAGGTCGGGGCACAGATACGCAGTATTTT.

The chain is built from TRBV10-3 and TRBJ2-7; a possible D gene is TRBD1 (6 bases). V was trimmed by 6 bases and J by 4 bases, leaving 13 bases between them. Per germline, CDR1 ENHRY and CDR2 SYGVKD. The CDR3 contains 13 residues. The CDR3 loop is CAIRDSQGYEQYF. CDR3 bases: TGTGCCATCAGGGACAGCCAGGGTTACGAGCAGTACTTC.

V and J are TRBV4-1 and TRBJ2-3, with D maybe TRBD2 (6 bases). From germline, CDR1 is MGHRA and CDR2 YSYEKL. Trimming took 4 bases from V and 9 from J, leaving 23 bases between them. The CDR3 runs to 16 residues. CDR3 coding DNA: TGCGCCAGCAGCCCGGCCTCAGGGACTTTCCAGATAACGCAGTATTTT. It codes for CASSPASGTFQITQYF.

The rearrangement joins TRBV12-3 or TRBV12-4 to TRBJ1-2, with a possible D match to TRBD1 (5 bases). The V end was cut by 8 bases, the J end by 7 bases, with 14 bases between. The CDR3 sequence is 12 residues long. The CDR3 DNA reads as TGTGCCAGCTCCCGGCGGGGGGGTGGCTACACCTTC. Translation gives CASSRRGGGYTF.

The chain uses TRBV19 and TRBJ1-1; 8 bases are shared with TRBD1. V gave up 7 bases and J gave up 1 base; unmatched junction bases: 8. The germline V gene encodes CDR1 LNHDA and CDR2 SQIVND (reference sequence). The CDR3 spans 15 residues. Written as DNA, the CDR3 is TGTGCCAGTACCCAAGCAGGGACAGGGAACACTGAAGCTTTCTTT. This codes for CASTQAGTGNTEAFF.

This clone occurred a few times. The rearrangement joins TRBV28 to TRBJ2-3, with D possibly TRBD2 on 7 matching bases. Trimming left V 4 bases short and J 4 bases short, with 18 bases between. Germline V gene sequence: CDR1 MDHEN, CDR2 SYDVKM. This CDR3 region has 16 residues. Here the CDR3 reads CASSSAGAGSADTQYF. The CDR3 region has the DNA TGTGCCAGCAGTTCCGCGGGGGCCGGGAGTGCAGATACGCAGTATTTT.

The CDR3 sequence: CASSPFDSGTGVRGYTF. CDR3 sequence (DNA): TGTGCCAGCAGCCCCTTTGACTCCGGGACAGGGGTTCGTGGCTACACCTTC. The gene calls are TRBV7-2 and TRBJ1-2; TRBD1 matches at 10 bases. This CDR3 is built from 17 residues. CDR1 and CDR2 from the germline V gene are SGHTA and FQGNSA. V trimming: 5 bases; J trimming: 7 bases; junction bases outside the gene matches: 16.

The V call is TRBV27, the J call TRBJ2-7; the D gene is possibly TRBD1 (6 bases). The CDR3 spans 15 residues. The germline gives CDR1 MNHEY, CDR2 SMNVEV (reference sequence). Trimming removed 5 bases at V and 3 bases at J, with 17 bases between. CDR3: CASSPTGTLIYEQYF. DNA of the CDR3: TGTGCCAGCAGTCCTACCGGGACATTAATCTACGAGCAGTACTTC.

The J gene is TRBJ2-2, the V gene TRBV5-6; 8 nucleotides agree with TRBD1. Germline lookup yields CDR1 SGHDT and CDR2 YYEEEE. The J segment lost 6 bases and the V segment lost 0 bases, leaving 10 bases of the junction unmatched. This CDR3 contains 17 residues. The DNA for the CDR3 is TGTGCCAGCAGCTTGGCCTTCGGACAGGGTAGTCCCGGGGAGCTGTTTTTT. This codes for CASSLAFGQGSPGELFF.

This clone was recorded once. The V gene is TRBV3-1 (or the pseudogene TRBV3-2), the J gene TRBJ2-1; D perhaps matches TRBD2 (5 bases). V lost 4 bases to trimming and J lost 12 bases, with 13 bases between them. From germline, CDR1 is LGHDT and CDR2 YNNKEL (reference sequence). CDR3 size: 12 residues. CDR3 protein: CASSLGPAGQFF. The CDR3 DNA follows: TGTGCCAGCAGCCTCGGACCGGCGGGGCAGTTCTTC.

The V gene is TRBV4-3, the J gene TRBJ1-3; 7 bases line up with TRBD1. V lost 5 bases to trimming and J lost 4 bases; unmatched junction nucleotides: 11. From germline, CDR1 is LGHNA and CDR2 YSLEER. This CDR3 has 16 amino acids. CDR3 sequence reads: CASSEGSTGRGNTIYF. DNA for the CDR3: TGCGCCAGCAGCGAAGGGTCGACAGGGAGGGGAAACACCATATATTTT.

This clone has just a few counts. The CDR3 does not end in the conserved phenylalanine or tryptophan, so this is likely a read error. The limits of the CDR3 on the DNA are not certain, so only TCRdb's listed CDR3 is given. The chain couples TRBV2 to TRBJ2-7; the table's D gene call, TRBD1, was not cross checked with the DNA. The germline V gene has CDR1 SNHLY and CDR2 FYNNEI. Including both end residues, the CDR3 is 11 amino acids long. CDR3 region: CASRTAEKGKI.

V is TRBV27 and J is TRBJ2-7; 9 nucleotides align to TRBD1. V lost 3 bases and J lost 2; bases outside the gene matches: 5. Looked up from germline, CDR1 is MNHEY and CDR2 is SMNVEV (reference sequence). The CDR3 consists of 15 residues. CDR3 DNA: TGTGCCAGCAGTTTGTGGACAGGGGTCGCCTACGAGCAGTACTTC. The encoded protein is CASSLWTGVAYEQYF.

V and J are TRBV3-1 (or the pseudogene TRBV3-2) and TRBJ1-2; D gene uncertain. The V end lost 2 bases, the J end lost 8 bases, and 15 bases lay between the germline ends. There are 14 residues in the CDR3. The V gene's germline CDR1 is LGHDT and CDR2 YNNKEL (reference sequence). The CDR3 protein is CASSQKRQATGYTF. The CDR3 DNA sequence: TGTGCCAGCAGCCAAAAGCGGCAGGCAACGGGCTACACCTTC.

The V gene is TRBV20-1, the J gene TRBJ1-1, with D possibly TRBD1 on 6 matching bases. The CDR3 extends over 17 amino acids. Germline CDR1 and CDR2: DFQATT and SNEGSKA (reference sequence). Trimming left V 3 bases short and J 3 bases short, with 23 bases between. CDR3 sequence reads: CSASPVPAGVFYTEAFF. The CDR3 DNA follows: TGCAGTGCTAGTCCAGTTCCGGCAGGGGTTTTTTACACTGAAGCTTTCTTT.

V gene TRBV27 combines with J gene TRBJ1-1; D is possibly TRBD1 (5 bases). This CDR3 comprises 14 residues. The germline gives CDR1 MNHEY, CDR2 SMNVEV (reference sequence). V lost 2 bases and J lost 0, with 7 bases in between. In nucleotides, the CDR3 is TGTGCCAGCAGTTTAACAGGCTTGAACACTGAAGCTTTCTTT. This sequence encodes CASSLTGLNTEAFF.

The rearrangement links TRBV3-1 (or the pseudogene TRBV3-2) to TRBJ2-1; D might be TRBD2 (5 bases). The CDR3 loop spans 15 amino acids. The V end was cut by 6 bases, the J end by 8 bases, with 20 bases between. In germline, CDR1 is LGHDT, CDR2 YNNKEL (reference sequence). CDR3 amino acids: CASSWTSGATDEQFF. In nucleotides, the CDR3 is TGTGCCAGCAGTTGGACGAGCGGAGCCACGGATGAGCAGTTCTTC.

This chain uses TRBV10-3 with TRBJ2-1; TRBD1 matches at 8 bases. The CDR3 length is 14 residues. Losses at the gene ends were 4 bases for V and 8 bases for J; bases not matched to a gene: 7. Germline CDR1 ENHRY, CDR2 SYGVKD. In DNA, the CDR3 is TGTGCCATCAGTGGTCAGGGGGCTTTGGATGAGCAGTTCTTC. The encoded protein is CAISGQGALDEQFF.

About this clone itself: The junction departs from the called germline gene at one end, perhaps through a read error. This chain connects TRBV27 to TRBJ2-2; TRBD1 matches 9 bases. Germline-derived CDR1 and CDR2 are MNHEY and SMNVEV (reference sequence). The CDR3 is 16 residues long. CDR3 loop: CASSFRQGGVTGELLF. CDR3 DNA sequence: TGTGCCAGCAGTTTCCGACAGGGGGGTGTAACCGGGGAGCTGCTTTTT.

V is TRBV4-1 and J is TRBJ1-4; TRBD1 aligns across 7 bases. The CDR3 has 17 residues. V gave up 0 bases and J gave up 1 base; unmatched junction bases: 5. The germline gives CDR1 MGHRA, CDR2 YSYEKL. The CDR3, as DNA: TGCGCCAGCAGCCAAGATAGGGGGCGCGGAACTAATGAAAAACTGTTTTTT. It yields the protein CASSQDRGRGTNEKLFF.

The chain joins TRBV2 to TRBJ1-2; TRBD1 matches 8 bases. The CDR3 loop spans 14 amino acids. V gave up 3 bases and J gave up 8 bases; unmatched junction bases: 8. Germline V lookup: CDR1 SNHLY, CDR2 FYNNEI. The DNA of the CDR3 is TGTGCCAGCAGTGACCGACAGGGGCCGGGCGGCTACACCTTC. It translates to CASSDRQGPGGYTF. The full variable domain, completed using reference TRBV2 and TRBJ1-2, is EPEVTQTPSHQVTQMGQEVILRCVPISNHLYFYWYRQILGQKVEFLVSFYNNEISEKSEIFDDQFSVERPDGSNFTLKIRSTKLEDSAMYFCASSDRQGPGGYTFGSGTRLTVV.

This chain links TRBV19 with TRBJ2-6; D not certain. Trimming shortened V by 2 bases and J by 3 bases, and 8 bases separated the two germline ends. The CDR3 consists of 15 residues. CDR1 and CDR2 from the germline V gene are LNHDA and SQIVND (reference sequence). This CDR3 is CASSITNGGANVLTF. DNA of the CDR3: TGTGCCAGTAGTATAACAAATGGTGGGGCCAACGTCCTGACTTTC.

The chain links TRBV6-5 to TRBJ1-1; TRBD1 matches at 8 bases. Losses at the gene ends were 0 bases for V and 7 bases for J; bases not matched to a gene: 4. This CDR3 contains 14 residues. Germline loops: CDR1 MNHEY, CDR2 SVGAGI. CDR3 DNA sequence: TGTGCCAGCAGTTACTCGACAGGGGCCCGTGAAGCTTTCTTT. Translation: CASSYSTGAREAFF.

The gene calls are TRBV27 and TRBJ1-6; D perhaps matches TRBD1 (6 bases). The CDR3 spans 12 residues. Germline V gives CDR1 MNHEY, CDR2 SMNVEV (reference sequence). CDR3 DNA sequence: TGTGCTACCAGGGGAGGGAACTCACCCCTCCACTTT. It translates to CATRGGNSPLHF.

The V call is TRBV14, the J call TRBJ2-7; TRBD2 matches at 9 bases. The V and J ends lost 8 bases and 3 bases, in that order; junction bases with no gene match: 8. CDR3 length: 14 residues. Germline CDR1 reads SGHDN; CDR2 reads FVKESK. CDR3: CASFASGDHYEQYF. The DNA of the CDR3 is TGTGCCAGCTTTGCTAGCGGGGACCACTACGAGCAGTACTTC.

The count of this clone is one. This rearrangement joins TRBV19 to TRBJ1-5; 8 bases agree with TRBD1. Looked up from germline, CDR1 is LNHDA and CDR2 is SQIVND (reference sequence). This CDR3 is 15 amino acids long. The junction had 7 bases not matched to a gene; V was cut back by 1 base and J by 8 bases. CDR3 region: CASSIGAGGKEPQHF. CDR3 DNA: TGTGCCAGTAGTATAGGGGCAGGGGGCAAGGAGCCCCAGCATTTT. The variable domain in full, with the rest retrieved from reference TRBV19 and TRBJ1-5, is DGGITQSPKYLFRKEGQNVTLSCEQNLNHDAMYWYRQDPGQGLRLIYYSQIVNDFQKGDIAEGYSVSREKKESFPLTVTSAQKNPTAFYLCASSIGAGGKEPQHFGDGTRLSIL.